This T cell receptor beta chain is drawn from a study of early T cells in non-severe SARS-CoV-2 infection. The overall study: The sequenced material was bulk RNA from unsorted whole blood, and its chains were unpaired. Study-wide points: Database matching using VDJdb favored anti-spike CD8 responses, with private and CD4 specificities left missing.

This CDR3 spans 14 amino acids. V gave up 1 base and J gave up 0 bases, with 6 bases separating them. Germline V gene data show CDR1 as MNHNS and CDR2 as SASEGT. Attached unique molecular identifiers marked individual cDNA molecules. Each CDR3 protein gets one entry after TCRdb re-called the 5' RACE reads with MiXCR. In the table there are 40,000 or so distinct CDR3 sequences, around 5.4% of which are singletons. This clonotype was seen repeatedly, ten times or more. As yet, its antigen is unknown. The chain has TRBV6-1 and TRBJ1-2; D unresolved. The sample here was whole blood, taken at baseline. The source of this sequence is an adult who was a healthcare worker with PCR-confirmed SARS-CoV-2 infection or an uninfected control (not recorded which). CDR3 nucleotide sequence: TGTGCCAGCAGTGAAGATATGGCTAACTATGGCTACACCTTC. It yields the protein CASSEDMANYGYTF.